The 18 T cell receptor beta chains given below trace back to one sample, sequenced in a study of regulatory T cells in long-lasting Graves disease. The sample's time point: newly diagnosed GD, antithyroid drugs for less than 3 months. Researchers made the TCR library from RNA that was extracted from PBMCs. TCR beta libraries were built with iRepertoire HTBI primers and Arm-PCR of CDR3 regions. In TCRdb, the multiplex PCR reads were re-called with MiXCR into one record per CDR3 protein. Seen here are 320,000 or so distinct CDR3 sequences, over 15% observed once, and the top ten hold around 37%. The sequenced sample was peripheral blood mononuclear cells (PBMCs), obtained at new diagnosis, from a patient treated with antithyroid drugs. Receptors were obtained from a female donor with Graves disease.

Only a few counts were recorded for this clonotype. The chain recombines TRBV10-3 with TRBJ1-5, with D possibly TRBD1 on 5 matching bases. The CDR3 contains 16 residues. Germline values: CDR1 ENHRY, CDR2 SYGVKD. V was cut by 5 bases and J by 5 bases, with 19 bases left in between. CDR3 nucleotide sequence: TGTGCCATCAGTAGGACAATTGGGGGTGGGGATCAGCCCCAGCATTTT. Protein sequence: CAISRTIGGGDQPQHF.

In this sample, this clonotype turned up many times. DNA of the CDR3: TGTGCCACTCAGACAGGTGAAAAACTGTTTTTT. Amino acids: CATQTGEKLFF. The chain has TRBV2 and TRBJ1-4, with D perhaps matching TRBD1 (6 bases). The CDR3 length is 11 residues. Germline V gene lookup returns CDR1 SNHLY and CDR2 FYNNEI. Trimming pared 10 bases from V and 7 bases from J, leaving 10 bases between.

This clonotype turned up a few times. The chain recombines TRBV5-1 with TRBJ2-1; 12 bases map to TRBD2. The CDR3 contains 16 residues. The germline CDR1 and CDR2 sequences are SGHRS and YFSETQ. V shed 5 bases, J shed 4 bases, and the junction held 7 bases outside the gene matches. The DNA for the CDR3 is TGCGCCAGCAGGTGGGGACTAGCGGGTTCGTACAATGAGCAGTTCTTC. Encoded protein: CASRWGLAGSYNEQFF.

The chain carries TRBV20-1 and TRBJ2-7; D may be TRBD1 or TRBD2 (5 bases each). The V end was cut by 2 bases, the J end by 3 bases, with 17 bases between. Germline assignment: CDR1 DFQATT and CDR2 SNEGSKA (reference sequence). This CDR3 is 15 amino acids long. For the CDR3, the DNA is TGCAGTGCTAGAAAACCCACGGGACGGGACTACGAGCAGTACTTC. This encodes CSARKPTGRDYEQYF.

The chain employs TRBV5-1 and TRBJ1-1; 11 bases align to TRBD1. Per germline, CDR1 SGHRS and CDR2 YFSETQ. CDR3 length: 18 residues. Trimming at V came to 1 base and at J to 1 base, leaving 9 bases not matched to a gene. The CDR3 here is CASSLRTGGAGGNTEAFF. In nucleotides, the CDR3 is TGCGCCAGCAGCTTGCGGACAGGGGGCGCAGGGGGGAACACTGAAGCTTTCTTT.

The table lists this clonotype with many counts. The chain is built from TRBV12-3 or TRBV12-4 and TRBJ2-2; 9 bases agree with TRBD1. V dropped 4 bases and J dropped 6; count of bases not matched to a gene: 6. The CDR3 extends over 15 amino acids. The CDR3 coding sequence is TGTGCCAGCAGTTCTACAGGGGGCAGATCCGGGGAGCTGTTTTTT. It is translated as CASSSTGGRSGELFF.

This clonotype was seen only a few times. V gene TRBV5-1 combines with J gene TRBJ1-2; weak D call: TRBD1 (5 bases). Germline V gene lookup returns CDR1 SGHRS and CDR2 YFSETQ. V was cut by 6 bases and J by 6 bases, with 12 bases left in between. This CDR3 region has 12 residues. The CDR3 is CASNEGQNGYTF. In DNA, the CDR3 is TGCGCCAGCAATGAGGGGCAGAATGGCTACACCTTC.

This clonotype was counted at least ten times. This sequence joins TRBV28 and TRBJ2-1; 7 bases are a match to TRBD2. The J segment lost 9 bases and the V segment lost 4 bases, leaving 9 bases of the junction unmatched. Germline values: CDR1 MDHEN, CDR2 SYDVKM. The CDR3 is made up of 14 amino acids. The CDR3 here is CASSSQRGPREQFF. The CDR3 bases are TGTGCCAGCAGTTCCCAGCGGGGACCTCGTGAGCAGTTCTTC. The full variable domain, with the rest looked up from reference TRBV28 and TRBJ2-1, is DVKVTQSSRYLVKRTGEKVFLECVQDMDHENMFWYRQDPGLGLRLIYFSYDVKMKEKGDIPEGYSVSREKKERFSLILESASTNQTSMYLCASSSQRGPREQFFGPGTRLTVL.

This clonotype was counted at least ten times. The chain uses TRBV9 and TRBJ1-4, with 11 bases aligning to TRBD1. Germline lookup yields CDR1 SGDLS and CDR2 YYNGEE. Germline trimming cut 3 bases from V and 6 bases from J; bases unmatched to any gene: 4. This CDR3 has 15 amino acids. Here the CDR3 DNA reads TGTGCCAGCAGCGCCGGGACAGGGGGAGATGAAAAACTGTTTTTT. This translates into CASSAGTGGDEKLFF.

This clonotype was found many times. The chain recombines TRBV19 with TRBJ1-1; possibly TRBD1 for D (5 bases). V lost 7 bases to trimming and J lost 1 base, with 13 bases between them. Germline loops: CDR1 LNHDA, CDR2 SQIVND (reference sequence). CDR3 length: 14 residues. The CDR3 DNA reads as TGTGCCAGTACCTTAAGGGGTCGGAACACTGAAGCTTTCTTT. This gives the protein CASTLRGRNTEAFF.

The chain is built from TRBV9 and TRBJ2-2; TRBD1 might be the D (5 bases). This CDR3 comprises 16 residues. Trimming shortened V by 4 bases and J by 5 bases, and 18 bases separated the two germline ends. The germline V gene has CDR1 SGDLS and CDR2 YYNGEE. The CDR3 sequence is CASSPPGSGNTGELFF. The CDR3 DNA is TGTGCCAGCAGCCCCCCTGGGTCAGGGAATACCGGGGAGCTGTTTTTT.

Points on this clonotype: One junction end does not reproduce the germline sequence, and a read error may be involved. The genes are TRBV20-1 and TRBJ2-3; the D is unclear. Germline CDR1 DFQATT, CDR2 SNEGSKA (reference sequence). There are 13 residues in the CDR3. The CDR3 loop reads CSASALYTDTRYF. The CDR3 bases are TGCAGTGCTAGTGCCCTATACACAGATACGCGGTATTTT.

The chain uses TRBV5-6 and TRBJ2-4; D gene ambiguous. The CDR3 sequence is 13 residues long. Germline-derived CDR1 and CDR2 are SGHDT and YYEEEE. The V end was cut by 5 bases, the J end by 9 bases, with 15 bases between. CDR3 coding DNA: TGTGCCAGCAGTCTTCTCAGGTTGGGCATTCAGTACTTC. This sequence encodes CASSLLRLGIQYF.

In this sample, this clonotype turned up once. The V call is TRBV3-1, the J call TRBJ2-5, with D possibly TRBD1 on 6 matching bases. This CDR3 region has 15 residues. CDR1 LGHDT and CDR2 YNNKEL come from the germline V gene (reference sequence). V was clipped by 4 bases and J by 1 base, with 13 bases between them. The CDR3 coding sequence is TGTGCCAGCAGCCCGACCAGGGGTTTCCAAGAGACCCAGTACTTC. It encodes CASSPTRGFQETQYF.

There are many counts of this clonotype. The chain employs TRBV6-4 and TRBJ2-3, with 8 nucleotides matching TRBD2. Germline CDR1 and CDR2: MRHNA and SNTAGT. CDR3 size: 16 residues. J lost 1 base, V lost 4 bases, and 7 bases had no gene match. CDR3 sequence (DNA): TGTGCCAGCAGTGGTACTAGCGGAGGGGGCACAGATACGCAGTATTTT. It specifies CASSGTSGGGTDTQYF.

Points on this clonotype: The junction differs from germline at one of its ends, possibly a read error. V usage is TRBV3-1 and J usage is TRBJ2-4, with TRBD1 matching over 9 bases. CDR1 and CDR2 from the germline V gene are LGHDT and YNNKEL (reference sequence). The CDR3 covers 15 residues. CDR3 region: CASNQDPGQGNIQYF. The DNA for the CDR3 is TGTGCCAGCAACCAAGATCCGGGACAGGGAAACATTCAGTACTTC.

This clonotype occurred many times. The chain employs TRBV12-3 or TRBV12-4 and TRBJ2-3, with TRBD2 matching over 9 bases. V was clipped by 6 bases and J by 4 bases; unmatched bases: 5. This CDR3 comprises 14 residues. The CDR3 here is CASSFLAGPDTQYF. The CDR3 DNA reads TGTGCCAGCAGCTTTCTAGCGGGGCCAGATACGCAGTATTTT.

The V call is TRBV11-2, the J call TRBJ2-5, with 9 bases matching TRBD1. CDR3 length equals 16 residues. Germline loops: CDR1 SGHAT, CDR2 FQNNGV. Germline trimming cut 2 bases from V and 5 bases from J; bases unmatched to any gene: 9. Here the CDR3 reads CASSLSRTGVVETQYF. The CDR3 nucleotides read TGTGCCAGCAGCTTATCGCGGACAGGGGTGGTGGAGACCCAGTACTTC.